The clone carrying this T cell receptor beta chain was counted only a few times. The antigen is not known. TCRdb passed the 5' RACE reads through MiXCR, listing each CDR3 protein once. The sample carries roughly 350,000 distinct CDR3 sequences, under 25% recorded once. This entry is derived from a study of T-cell memory formation after mild COVID-19. Study background: Clusters were largely donor specific.

The germline V gene encodes CDR1 SGHAT and CDR2 FQNNGV. The V and J ends lost 4 bases and 4 bases, in that order; junction bases with no gene match: 10. The CDR3 length is 16 residues. Study results and caveats: Within pre-infection memory, some responding clones were found, suggesting cross-reactive memory joined.

This TCR derives from an adult woman who had mild COVID-19 (a few samples of this study predate the infection). Cell type and time point are not known. The specimen was PBMCs or a T cell subset sorted from them (not recorded which). The chain uses TRBV11-2 and TRBJ2-7; 10 bases are shared with TRBD2. The CDR3 sequence: CASSSPIAGGHYEQYF. Written as DNA, the CDR3 is TGTGCCAGCAGCTCCCCAATAGCGGGAGGTCATTACGAGCAGTACTTC.